Below are 4 T cell receptor beta chains sequenced from a single sample in a study of identical twins. Using its own MiXCR run on the 5' RACE reads, TCRdb lists one record per CDR3 protein. The sample lists 550,000 to 700,000 distinct CDR3 sequences; 21% were seen once. In addition, the sample was reused for a study of T cells expressing NK-cell markers.

The sequencing sample was made of PBMCs. The receptor set was obtained from a woman between 18 and 30 years old in good health.

This clonotype was detected many times. The rearrangement uses TRBV6-5 and TRBJ2-1; D is undetermined. Trimming removed 0 bases at V and 3 bases at J, with 6 bases between. The CDR3 loop spans 14 amino acids. Germline assignment: CDR1 MNHEY and CDR2 SVGAGI. In nucleotides, the CDR3 is TGTGCCAGCAGTTACTCTGGTTTCTACAATGAGCAGTTCTTC. As protein: CASSYSGFYNEQFF.

The chain joins TRBV6-1 to TRBJ2-3, with D hard to call. Trimming stripped 6 bases from V and 2 bases from J, with 9 bases between. This CDR3 spans 13 amino acids. The germline gives CDR1 MNHNS, CDR2 SASEGT. The CDR3 sequence is CASRDRHTDTQYF. CDR3 sequence (DNA): TGTGCCAGCAGGGACCGCCACACAGATACGCAGTATTTT.

The V gene is TRBV6-1, the J gene TRBJ1-5; TRBD1 agrees at 7 bases. CDR1 MNHNS and CDR2 SASEGT come from the germline V gene. V lost 6 bases, J lost 7 bases, and 6 bases stayed unmatched. CDR3 length: 13 residues. The CDR3: CASRTGDEQPQHF. The CDR3 region has the DNA TGTGCCAGCAGAACAGGGGACGAGCAGCCCCAGCATTTT.

The genes are TRBV6-5 and TRBJ2-7; 10 bases match TRBD1. V shed 0 bases and J 4 bases; nucleotides not matched to a gene: 6. Germline loops: CDR1 MNHEY, CDR2 SVGAGI. This CDR3 is 16 amino acids long. DNA for the CDR3: TGTGCCAGCAGTTACTCGAAGGGGACAGGGGTGTACGAGCAGTACTTC. This sequence encodes CASSYSKGTGVYEQYF.